This section outlines one T cell receptor (beta chain) sequence together with its context. The antigen is not known. Indicated time point: newly diagnosed GD, antithyroid drugs for less than 3 months. Following extraction of RNA from PBMCs, that RNA was used to make the TCR library. This entry belongs to a study of regulatory T cells in long-lasting Graves disease. Study-wide results and limits: Persistent disease preferred TRBV28, TRBJ1-2 and TRBJ2-5; new disease, TRBV20-1 and TRBJ2-1. Shared public clonotypes totalled over 2,500 in persistent patients, compared with approximately 970 in new patients.

The CDR3 totals 17 residues. Trimming took off 4 bases at V and 0 bases at J, with 17 bases between the two ends. CDR1 and CDR2 (germline): SGHKS, YYEKEE (reference sequence). Arm-PCR of CDR3 regions and iRepertoire HTBI primers were used to build TCR beta libraries. TCRdb independently ran MiXCR on the multiplex PCR reads; one entry per CDR3 protein. The sample carries 560,000 or so distinct CDR3 sequences, around 15% recorded once. These same records also appear under a second study, on T cells in Graves' hyperthyroidism and ophthalmopathy.

The sample was peripheral blood mononuclear cells (PBMCs), taken at new diagnosis, from a patient treated with antithyroid drugs. The source is a man aged 18 to 29 with Graves disease. The chain combines TRBV5-5 with TRBJ1-5; D possibly corresponds to TRBD1 (6 bases). CDR3 sequence: CASSAGTTPYSNQPQHF. The CDR3, as DNA: TGTGCCAGCAGCGCCGGGACAACACCATATAGCAATCAGCCCCAGCATTTT.